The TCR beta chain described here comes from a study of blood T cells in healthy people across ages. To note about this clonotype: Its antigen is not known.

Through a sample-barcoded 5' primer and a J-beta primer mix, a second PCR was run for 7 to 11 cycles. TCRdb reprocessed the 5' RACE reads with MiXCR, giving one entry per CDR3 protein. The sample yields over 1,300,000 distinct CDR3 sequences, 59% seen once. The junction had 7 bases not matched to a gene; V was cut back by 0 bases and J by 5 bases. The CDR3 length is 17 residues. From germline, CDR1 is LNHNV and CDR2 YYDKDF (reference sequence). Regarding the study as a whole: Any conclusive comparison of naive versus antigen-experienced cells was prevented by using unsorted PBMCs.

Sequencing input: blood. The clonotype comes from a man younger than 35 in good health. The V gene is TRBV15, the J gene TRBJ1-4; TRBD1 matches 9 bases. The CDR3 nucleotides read TGTGCCACCAGCAGAGATTCGCCGGGACAGGGAAATGAAAAACTGTTTTTT. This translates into CATSRDSPGQGNEKLFF.